This T cell receptor beta chain comes out of a study of shared clonotypes between healthy human individuals. As for this clone: Its antigen is undetermined.

Naivety among CD8 cells was defined by CD45RO negativity and positive CCR7 selection, thereby excluding terminally differentiated effector memory CD45RA+ cells. The junction had 5 bases not matched to a gene; V was cut back by 5 bases and J by 6 bases. This CDR3 region has 12 residues. Germline assignment: CDR1 SQVTM and CDR2 ANQGSEA. The study ran the assay at deep level. Using immunoSEQ multiplex PCR, the repertoire was profiled, and TCRdb retains in-frame clones only, with some absent. The sample records 550,000 to 750,000 clones, about 91% being singletons. Notes on the study in general: Rarefaction demonstrated incomplete sorted-subset sequencing despite large depth.

The TCR originated in a man aged 25 to 40 in good health. V and J are TRBV29-1 and TRBJ1-2, with 8 nucleotides matching TRBD1. Specimen: naive CD8+ T cells sorted from blood. For the CDR3, the DNA is TGCAGCGTTCCTTCGACAGGGGATGGCTACACCTTC. It codes for CSVPSTGDGYTF.